One sample yielded the 32 T cell receptor beta chains listed below, sequenced in a study of post-analysis software for immune sequencing data. TCR beta cDNA libraries had unique molecular identifiers. One entry per CDR3 protein results from TCRdb running MiXCR on the PCR reads. The table lists more than 500,000 distinct CDR3 sequences, under 40% of them singletons. Study-level points and caveats: Patients showed TRBV5-6, TRBV5-1 and TRBV20-1 among five TRBV segments more frequent than in controls.

The antigens these receptors bind are not known. Input material: blood. These receptors came from a girl between 2 and 17 years old with multiple sclerosis.

This chain links TRBV4-1 with TRBJ1-3, with TRBD1 matching 7 bases. Per germline, CDR1 MGHRA and CDR2 YSYEKL. The CDR3 consists of 16 residues. V shed 1 base, J shed 0 bases, and the junction held 3 bases outside the gene matches. The CDR3 DNA sequence: TGCGCCAGCAGCCAAGCCGGGACAGTCTCTGGAAACACCATATATTTT. Its protein is CASSQAGTVSGNTIYF.

Details on this clonotype: This could be a read error, since a much larger clone is one nucleotide away. This chain uses TRBV29-1 with TRBJ2-1, with TRBD1 matching 7 bases. Germline V gives CDR1 SQVTM, CDR2 ANQGSEA. The CDR3 covers 12 residues. The CDR3 sequence is CSVRQGVNEQVF. For the CDR3, the DNA is TGCAGCGTCCGACAGGGAGTCAATGAGCAGGTCTTC.

This chain links TRBV6-1 with TRBJ2-1, with D perhaps matching TRBD1 (7 bases). The length of the CDR3 is 14 residues. Germline V gene sequence: CDR1 MNHNS, CDR2 SASEGT. The V gene lost 8 bases and the J gene lost 6 bases, with 17 bases spanning the gap. DNA for the CDR3: TGTGCCAGCTCCAGACAGGGAGGCCTCAATGAGCAGTTCTTC. This codes for CASSRQGGLNEQFF.

A note on this clonotype: The junction and the germline gene differ at one end; a read error may be behind it. The chain is built from TRBV7-9 and TRBJ2-1; D is unresolved. CDR1 and CDR2 (germline): SEHNR, FQNEAQ (reference sequence). The CDR3 is 12 amino acids. CDR3 sequence reads: CACSHKYNEQFF. The DNA of the CDR3 is TGTGCCTGCAGCCACAAGTACAATGAGCAGTTCTTC.

The V call is TRBV6-4, the J call TRBJ2-2; D is perhaps TRBD2 (6 bases). The ends were cut back, 8 bases at V and 0 bases at J, with 13 bases in the middle. The CDR3 is 15 amino acids. Germline CDR1 is MRHNA and CDR2 is SNTAGT. The CDR3 DNA reads TGTGCCAGCCGGGGGAGCGGCGCGAACACCGGGGAGCTGTTTTTT. This translates into CASRGSGANTGELFF.

This clonotype has only a few counts. The chain has TRBV5-1 and TRBJ2-3, with TRBD1 identical over 7 bases. The CDR3 extends over 15 amino acids. V dropped 5 bases and J dropped 3; count of bases not matched to a gene: 9. Per germline, CDR1 SGHRS and CDR2 YFSETQ. This CDR3 reads CASSSGTELTDTQYF. The CDR3 coding sequence is TGCGCCAGCAGTTCCGGGACAGAGTTAACAGATACGCAGTATTTT.

The chain combines TRBV29-1 with TRBJ1-4; D possibly corresponds to TRBD1 (6 bases). Germline loops: CDR1 SQVTM, CDR2 ANQGSEA. There are 14 residues in the CDR3. V was trimmed by 4 bases and J by 8 bases, leaving 17 bases between them. CDR3 DNA: TGCAGCGTTGCCCTACAGGGCGGGAACGAAAAACTGTTTTTT. Translation: CSVALQGGNEKLFF.

Details on this clonotype: One junction end does not reproduce the germline sequence, and a read error may be involved. The rearrangement uses TRBV5-1 and TRBJ2-3; no clear D. Germline loops: CDR1 SGHRS, CDR2 YFSETQ. The CDR3 runs to 15 residues. The CDR3 is CASSLGVRSTDTQYF. DNA for the CDR3: TGCGCCAGCAGCTTGGGGGTCAGGAGCACAGACACGCAGTATTTT.

This clonotype was seen more than once but under ten times. The chain links TRBV6-6 to TRBJ2-3, with 8 bases identical to TRBD1. Germline loops: CDR1 MNHNY, CDR2 SVGAGI (reference sequence). Germline trimming cut 6 bases from V and 3 bases from J; bases unmatched to any gene: 8. CDR3 size: 15 residues. CDR3 sequence (DNA): TGTGCCAGCAGCGGACTCAGGGGGCCGACAGATACGCAGTATTTT. Translated: CASSGLRGPTDTQYF.

The table lists this clonotype with many counts. CDR3 nucleotides: TGCGCCAGCAGCTTCCGGCGGGGGCTCTACGAGCAGTACTTC. This sequence encodes CASSFRRGLYEQYF. The V and J genes are TRBV5-1 and TRBJ2-7; weak D call: TRBD2 (7 bases). Deletions cut 2 bases from V and 3 bases from J, with 12 bases between. Germline loops: CDR1 SGHRS, CDR2 YFSETQ. This CDR3 has 14 residues.

This chain uses TRBV28 with TRBJ1-5, with D possibly TRBD1 on 5 matching bases. The CDR3 runs 14 residues. Deletions cut 3 bases from V and 3 bases from J, with 9 bases between. Germline CDR1 reads MDHEN; CDR2 reads SYDVKM. The CDR3 here is CASSFARDNQPQHF. The CDR3 DNA follows: TGTGCCAGCAGTTTCGCCAGGGACAATCAGCCCCAGCATTTT.

This clonotype was counted only a few times. The V call is TRBV27, the J call TRBJ2-5; 7 bases fit TRBD2. V dropped 5 bases and J dropped 0; count of bases not matched to a gene: 12. The germline gives CDR1 MNHEY, CDR2 SMNVEV (reference sequence). CDR3 length equals 17 residues. CDR3 nucleotide sequence: TGTGCCAGCAGTCAAGGTTCTAGCGGAATATACCAAGAGACCCAGTACTTC. Its translation: CASSQGSSGIYQETQYF.

The chain recombines TRBV15 with TRBJ2-1, with TRBD1 matching over 9 bases. The length of the CDR3 is 15 residues. Germline CDR1 is LNHNV and CDR2 is YYDKDF (reference sequence). V shed 1 base and J 4 bases; nucleotides not matched to a gene: 2. CDR3 nucleotides: TGTGCCACCAGCAGAGGACAGGGGGGGTACAATGAGCAGTTCTTC. Translated, it gives CATSRGQGGYNEQFF.

There are a few counts of this clonotype. CDR3 nucleotides: TGCAGCCTCACCCGTGGGGGGTCAAGCCAAGAGACCCAGTACTTC. Its translation is CSLTRGGSSQETQYF. The gene calls are TRBV20-1 and TRBJ2-5; D may be TRBD2 (6 bases). This CDR3 has 15 residues. In germline, CDR1 is DFQATT, CDR2 SNEGSKA (reference sequence).

This clonotype was found a few times. The chain links TRBV5-6 to TRBJ2-3; D gene unclear. Per the germline V gene, CDR1 is SGHDT and CDR2 is YYEEEE. The CDR3 covers 12 residues. With 4 bases removed from V and 6 bases from J, the gap between germline ends came to 9 bases. CDR3 sequence: CASSRRVDTQYF. CDR3 in DNA: TGTGCCAGCAGCCGAAGGGTTGATACGCAGTATTTT.

The J gene is TRBJ2-2, the V gene TRBV5-4; the match to TRBD2 covers 12 bases. In germline, CDR1 is SGHNT, CDR2 YYREEE (reference sequence). V lost 2 bases, J lost 8 bases, and 13 bases stayed unmatched. The CDR3 sequence is 18 residues long. CDR3 sequence reads: CASSFPGLAGGTRGELFF. Written as DNA, the CDR3 is TGTGCCAGCAGCTTTCCGGGACTAGCGGGCGGAACACGTGGGGAGCTGTTTTTT.

The chain combines TRBV20-1 with TRBJ2-7; 7 bases match TRBD1. The CDR3 has 15 amino acids. Germline CDR1 and CDR2: DFQATT and SNEGSKA (reference sequence). V dropped 6 bases and J dropped 3; count of bases not matched to a gene: 14. For the CDR3, the DNA is TGCAGTGCGCGAGAGCCTTCGGGACAGCTCTACGAGCAGTACGTC. Its protein product is CSAREPSGQLYEQYV.

The table lists this clonotype with a few counts. The chain uses TRBV29-1 and TRBJ2-1, with 7 bases identical to TRBD1. CDR3 length: 14 amino acids. V was clipped by 5 bases and J by 0 bases; unmatched bases: 4. From germline, CDR1 is SQVTM and CDR2 ANQGSEA. The DNA of the CDR3 is TGCAGCGTTCGCCGGGACAGCTCCTACAATGAGCAGTTCTTC. Its protein product is CSVRRDSSYNEQFF.

The J gene is TRBJ2-7, the V gene TRBV10-2; maybe TRBD1 (5 bases). Germline V CDR1 and CDR2: WSHSY, SAAADI. The CDR3 totals 13 residues. V shed 3 bases and J shed 2 bases, with 8 bases lying between them. The CDR3 DNA follows: TGCGCCAGCAGTGACGACAGTCCCTACGAGCAGTACTTC. It codes for CASSDDSPYEQYF.

This chain connects TRBV12-3 or TRBV12-4 to TRBJ2-3; D not certain. V was cut by 3 bases and J by 4 bases, with 17 bases left in between. This CDR3 region has 16 residues. CDR3 in DNA: TGTGCCAGCAGTTTCGCATCCTGGCTGAGCGCAGATACGCAGTATTTT. It codes for CASSFASWLSADTQYF.

The gene calls are TRBV4-1 and TRBJ1-1, with D unresolved. This CDR3 comprises 14 residues. Trimming removed 5 bases from V and 6 bases from J, with 16 bases in between. CDR1 and CDR2 from the germline V gene are MGHRA and YSYEKL. CDR3 DNA sequence: TGCGCCAGCAGCTTATCCCCGGGGTGGCCTGAAGCTTTCTTT. This sequence encodes CASSLSPGWPEAFF.

This chain connects TRBV7-2 to TRBJ2-1, with a weak D call TRBD2 (5 bases). This CDR3 is 15 amino acids long. Germline V gene lookup returns CDR1 SGHTA and CDR2 FQGNSA. Trimming took off 4 bases at V and 2 bases at J, with 12 bases between the two ends. The CDR3 DNA sequence: TGTGCCAGCAGCTCGGACTCGACTACCTACAATGAGCAGTTCTTC. It codes for CASSSDSTTYNEQFF.

This clonotype was counted a few times. This chain links TRBV2 with TRBJ2-3, with 11 bases matching TRBD1. The CDR3 has 15 residues. CDR1 is SNHLY, CDR2 FYNNEI, per germline. The V and J ends lost 3 bases and 4 bases, in that order; junction bases with no gene match: 3. CDR3 in DNA: TGTGCCAGCAGTGATAGGACAGGGGGCGCAGATACGCAGTATTTT. Translated: CASSDRTGGADTQYF.

This clonotype came up a few times. The chain links TRBV18 to TRBJ1-1; perhaps TRBD1 as D (6 bases). The CDR3 covers 11 residues. V was cut by 3 bases and J by 8 bases, with 7 bases left in between. Per the germline V gene, CDR1 is KGHSH and CDR2 is LQKENI. The CDR3 is CASSPDREAFF. The CDR3 nucleotides read TGTGCCAGCTCACCCGACAGGGAAGCTTTCTTT.

The chain couples TRBV7-2 to TRBJ2-3; D is uncertain. The CDR3 runs to 15 residues. Trimming left V 1 base short and J 3 bases short, with 11 bases between. Germline lookup yields CDR1 SGHTA and CDR2 FQGNSA. CDR3 amino acids: CASSLEGPGTDTQYF. The CDR3 region has the DNA TGTGCCAGCAGCTTAGAAGGGCCCGGAACAGATACGCAGTATTTT.

This clonotype has a handful of counts. At one end the junction does not follow the germline gene, possibly because of a read error. The chain has TRBV27 and TRBJ1-2; D is unresolved. CDR3 size: 14 residues. Germline V gene lookup returns CDR1 MNHEY and CDR2 SMNVEV (reference sequence). CDR3 DNA sequence: TGTGCCAGCAGCCTTGCGCAGGCTAACTATGGTTACACCTTC. It specifies CASSLAQANYGYTF.

V is TRBV4-2 and J is TRBJ1-2; 7 nucleotides match TRBD1. The CDR3 runs 16 residues. Germline lookup yields CDR1 LGHNA and CDR2 YNFKEQ. J lost 3 bases, V lost 0 bases, and 7 bases had no gene match. The CDR3 DNA is TGTGCCAGCAGCCAAGATCTAGGGACAGCAGACTATGGCTACACCTTC. Translation gives CASSQDLGTADYGYTF.

The chain recombines TRBV29-1 with TRBJ2-5; D unclear. V dropped 4 bases and J dropped 4 bases, with 10 bases sitting between them. The length of the CDR3 is 12 residues. CDR1 is SQVTM and CDR2 is ANQGSEA in the germline V gene. The CDR3 region has the DNA TGCAGCGTTGTTTGGGTTGGAGAGACCCAGTACTTC. Amino acids: CSVVWVGETQYF.

This clonotype has just a few counts. The rearrangement links TRBV9 to TRBJ2-7, with TRBD1 matching over 7 bases. CDR1 and CDR2 (germline): SGDLS, YYNGEE. The CDR3 is 15 residues long. Trimming removed 3 bases from V and 0 bases from J; junction bases left unmatched: 6. The CDR3 protein is CASSGRDSDSYEQYF. For the CDR3, the DNA is TGTGCCAGCAGCGGAAGGGACAGCGACTCCTACGAGCAGTACTTC.

The gene calls are TRBV6-1 and TRBJ2-6; 8 bases align to TRBD2. Germline-derived CDR1 and CDR2 are MNHNS and SASEGT. Unmatched junction bases numbered 5, after V lost 5 bases and J lost 2 bases. The CDR3 is 16 residues long. This chain's CDR3 is CASSLLGGAGANVLTF. DNA for the CDR3: TGTGCCAGCAGTCTCCTCGGGGGGGCTGGGGCCAACGTCCTGACTTTC.

The rearrangement joins TRBV5-1 to TRBJ2-6, with D maybe TRBD1 (6 bases). The CDR3 has 17 residues. Germline assignment: CDR1 SGHRS and CDR2 YFSETQ. V was cut by 1 base and J by 0 bases, with 11 bases left in between. The CDR3: CASSLFGQTSGANVLTF. As DNA, the CDR3 is TGCGCCAGCAGCTTGTTTGGACAGACCTCTGGGGCCAACGTCCTGACTTTC. Full variable domain (outside the CDR3, taken from reference TRBV5-1 and TRBJ2-6): KAGVTQTPRYLIKTRGQQVTLSCSPISGHRSVSWYQQTPGQGLQFLFEYFSETQRNKGNFPGRFSGRQFSNSRSEMNVSTLELGDSALYLCASSLFGQTSGANVLTFGAGSRLTVL.

CDR3 protein: CASSFRASGDIQYF. The CDR3 nucleotides read TGTGCCAGCAGCTTCCGAGCTTCCGGTGACATTCAGTACTTC. The chain couples TRBV5-5 to TRBJ2-4; no clear D gene. The CDR3 is made up of 14 amino acids. Germline V gene data show CDR1 as SGHKS and CDR2 as YYEKEE (reference sequence). V was pared by 2 bases and J by 8 bases, with 14 bases between.